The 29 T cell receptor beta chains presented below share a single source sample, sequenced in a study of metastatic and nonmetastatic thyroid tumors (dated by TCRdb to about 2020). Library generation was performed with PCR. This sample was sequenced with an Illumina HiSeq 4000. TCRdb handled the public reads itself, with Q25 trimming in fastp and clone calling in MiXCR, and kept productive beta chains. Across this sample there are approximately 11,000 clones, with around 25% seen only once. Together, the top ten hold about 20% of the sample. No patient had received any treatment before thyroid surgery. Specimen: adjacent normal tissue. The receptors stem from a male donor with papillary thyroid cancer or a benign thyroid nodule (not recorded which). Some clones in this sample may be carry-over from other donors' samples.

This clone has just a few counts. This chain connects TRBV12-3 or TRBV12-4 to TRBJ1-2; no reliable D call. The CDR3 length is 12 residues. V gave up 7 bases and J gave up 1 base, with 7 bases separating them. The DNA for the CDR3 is TGTGCCAGCATTTCGAATAACTATGGCTACACCTTC. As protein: CASISNNYGYTF.

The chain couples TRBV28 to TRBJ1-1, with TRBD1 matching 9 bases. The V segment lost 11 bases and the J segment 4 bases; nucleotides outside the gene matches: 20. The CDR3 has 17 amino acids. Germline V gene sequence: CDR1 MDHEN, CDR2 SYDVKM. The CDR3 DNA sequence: TGTGCCGGCAACAGCATCCGACAGGGGGTGTATAGCACTGAAGCTTTCTTT. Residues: CAGNSIRQGVYSTEAFF.

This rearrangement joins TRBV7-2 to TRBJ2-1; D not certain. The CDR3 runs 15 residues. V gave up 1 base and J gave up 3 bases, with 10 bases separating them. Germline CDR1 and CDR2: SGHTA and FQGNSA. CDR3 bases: TGTGCCAGCAGCTTAGTGGCGCAGAGCTACAATGAGCAGTTCTTC. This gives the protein CASSLVAQSYNEQFF.

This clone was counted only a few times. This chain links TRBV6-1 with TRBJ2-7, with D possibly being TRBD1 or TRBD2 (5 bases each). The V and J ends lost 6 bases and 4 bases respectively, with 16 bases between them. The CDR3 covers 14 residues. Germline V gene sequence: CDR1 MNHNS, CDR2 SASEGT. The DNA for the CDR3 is TGTGCCAGCAGCTCGGTGGGGACCTTGTACGAGCAGTACTTC. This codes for CASSSVGTLYEQYF.

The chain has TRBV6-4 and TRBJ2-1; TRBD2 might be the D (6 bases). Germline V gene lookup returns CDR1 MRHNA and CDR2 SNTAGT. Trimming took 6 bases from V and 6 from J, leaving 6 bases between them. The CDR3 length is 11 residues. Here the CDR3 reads CASRGLNEQFF. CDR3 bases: TGTGCCAGCAGGGGACTCAATGAGCAGTTCTTC.

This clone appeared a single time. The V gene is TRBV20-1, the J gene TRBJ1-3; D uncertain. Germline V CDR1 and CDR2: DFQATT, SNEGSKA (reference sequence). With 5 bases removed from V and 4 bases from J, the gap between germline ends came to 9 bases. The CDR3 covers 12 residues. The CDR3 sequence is CSASGSGNTIYF. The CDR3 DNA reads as TGCAGTGCTTCAGGATCCGGAAACACCATATATTTT.

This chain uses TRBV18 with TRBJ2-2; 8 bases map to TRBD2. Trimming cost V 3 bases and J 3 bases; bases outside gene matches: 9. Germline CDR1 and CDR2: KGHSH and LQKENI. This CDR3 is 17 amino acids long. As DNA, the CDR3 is TGTGCCAGCTCACCCCCCGGTATAGCGGGGCACACCGGGGAGCTGTTTTTT. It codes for CASSPPGIAGHTGELFF.

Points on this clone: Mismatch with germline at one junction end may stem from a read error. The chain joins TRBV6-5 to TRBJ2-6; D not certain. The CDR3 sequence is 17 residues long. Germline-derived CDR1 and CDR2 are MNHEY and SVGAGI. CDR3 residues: CASSYLVGVTGANVLTF. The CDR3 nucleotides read TGTGCCAGCAGTTACTTGGTCGGAGTAACTGGTGCCAACGTCCTGACTTTC.

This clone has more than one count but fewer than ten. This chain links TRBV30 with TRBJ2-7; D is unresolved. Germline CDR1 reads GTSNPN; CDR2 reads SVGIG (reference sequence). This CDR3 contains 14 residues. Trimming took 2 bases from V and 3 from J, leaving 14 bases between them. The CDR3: CAWSLGLRGYEQYF. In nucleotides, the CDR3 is TGTGCCTGGAGTTTGGGCCTCAGAGGCTACGAGCAGTACTTC.

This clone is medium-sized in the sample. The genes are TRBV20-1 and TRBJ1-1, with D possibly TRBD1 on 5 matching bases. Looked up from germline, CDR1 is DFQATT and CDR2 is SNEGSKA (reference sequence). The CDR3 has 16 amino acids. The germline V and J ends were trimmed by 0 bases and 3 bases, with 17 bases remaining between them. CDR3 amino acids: CSARDPGRGGDTEAFF. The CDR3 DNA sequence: TGCAGTGCTAGAGATCCCGGTAGGGGAGGTGACACTGAAGCTTTCTTT.

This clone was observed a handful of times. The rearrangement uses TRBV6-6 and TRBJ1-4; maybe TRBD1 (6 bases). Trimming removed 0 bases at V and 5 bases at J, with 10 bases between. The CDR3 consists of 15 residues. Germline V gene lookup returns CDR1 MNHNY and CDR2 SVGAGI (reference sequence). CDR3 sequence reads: CASSYSGQVNEKLFF. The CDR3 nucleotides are TGTGCCAGCAGTTACTCGGGACAAGTCAATGAAAAACTGTTTTTT.

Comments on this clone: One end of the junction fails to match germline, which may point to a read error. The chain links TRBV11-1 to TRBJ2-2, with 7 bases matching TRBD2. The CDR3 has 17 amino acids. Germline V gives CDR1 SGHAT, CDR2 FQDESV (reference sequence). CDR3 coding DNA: TGTGCCAGCAGCCCGGTAGCGACGGGAGGTGACACCGGGGCGCTGTTTTTT. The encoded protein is CASSPVATGGDTGALFF.

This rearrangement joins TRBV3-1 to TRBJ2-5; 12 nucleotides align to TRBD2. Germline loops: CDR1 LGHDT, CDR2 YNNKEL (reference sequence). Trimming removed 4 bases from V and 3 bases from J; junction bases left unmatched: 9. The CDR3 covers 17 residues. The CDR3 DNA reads TGTGCCAGCAGCCGGACTCCGGGACTAGCGGGTGAAGAGACCCAGTACTTC. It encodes CASSRTPGLAGEETQYF.

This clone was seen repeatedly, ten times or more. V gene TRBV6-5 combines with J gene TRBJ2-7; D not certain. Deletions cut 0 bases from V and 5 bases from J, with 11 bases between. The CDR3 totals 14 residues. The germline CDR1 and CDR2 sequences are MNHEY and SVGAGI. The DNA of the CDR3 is TGTGCCAGCAGTTACTCGAAGATACCTCACGAGCAGTACTTC. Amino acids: CASSYSKIPHEQYF.

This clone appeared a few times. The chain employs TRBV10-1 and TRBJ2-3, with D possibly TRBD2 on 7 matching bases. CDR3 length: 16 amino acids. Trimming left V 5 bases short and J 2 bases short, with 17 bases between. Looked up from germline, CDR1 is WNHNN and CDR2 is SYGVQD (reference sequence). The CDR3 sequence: CASSYMRGGPTDTQYF. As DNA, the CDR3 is TGCGCCAGCAGTTACATGAGGGGGGGTCCCACAGATACGCAGTATTTT.

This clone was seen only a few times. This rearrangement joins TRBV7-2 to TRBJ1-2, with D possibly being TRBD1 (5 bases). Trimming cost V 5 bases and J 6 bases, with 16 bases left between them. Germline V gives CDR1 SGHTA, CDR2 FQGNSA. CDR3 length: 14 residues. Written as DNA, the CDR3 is TGTGCCAGCAGCCTGCTTGGGCAGGGCGATGGCTACACCTTC. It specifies CASSLLGQGDGYTF.

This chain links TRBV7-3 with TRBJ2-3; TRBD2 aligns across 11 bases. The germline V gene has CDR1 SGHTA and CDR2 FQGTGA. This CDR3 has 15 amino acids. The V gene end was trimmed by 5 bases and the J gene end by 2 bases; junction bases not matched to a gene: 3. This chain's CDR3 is CASSRGLADTDTQYF. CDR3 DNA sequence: TGTGCCAGCAGCCGGGGACTAGCGGACACAGATACGCAGTATTTT.

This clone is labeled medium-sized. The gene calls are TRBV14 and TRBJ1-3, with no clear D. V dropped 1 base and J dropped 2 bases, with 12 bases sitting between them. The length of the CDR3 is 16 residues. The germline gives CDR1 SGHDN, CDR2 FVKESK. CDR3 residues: CASSQGIANPGNTIYF. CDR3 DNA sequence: TGTGCCAGCAGCCAAGGCATAGCGAATCCTGGAAACACCATATATTTT.

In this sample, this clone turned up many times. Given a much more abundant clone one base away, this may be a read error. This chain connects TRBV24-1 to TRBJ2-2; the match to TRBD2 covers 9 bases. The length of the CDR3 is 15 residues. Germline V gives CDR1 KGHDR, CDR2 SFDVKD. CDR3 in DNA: TGTGCCATCAGTGACCCCAGCGGGGGGCCCGGGGAGCTGTTTTTT. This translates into CAISDPSGGPGELFF.

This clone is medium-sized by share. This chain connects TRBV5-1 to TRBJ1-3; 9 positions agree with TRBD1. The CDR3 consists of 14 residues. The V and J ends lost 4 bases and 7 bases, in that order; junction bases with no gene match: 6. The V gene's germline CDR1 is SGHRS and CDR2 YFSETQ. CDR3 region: CASSIQTGGNTIYF. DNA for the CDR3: TGCGCCAGCAGCATACAGACAGGGGGGAACACCATATATTTT.

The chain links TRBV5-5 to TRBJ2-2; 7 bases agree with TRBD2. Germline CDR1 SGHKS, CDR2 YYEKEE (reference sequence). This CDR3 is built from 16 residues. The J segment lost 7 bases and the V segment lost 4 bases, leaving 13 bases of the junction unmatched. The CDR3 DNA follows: TGTGCCAGCAGCCGGGGACTCGGGAGCGGGGACGGGGAGCTGTTTTTT. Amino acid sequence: CASSRGLGSGDGELFF. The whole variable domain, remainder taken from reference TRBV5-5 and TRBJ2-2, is DAGVTQSPTHLIKTRGQQVTLRCSPISGHKSVSWYQQVLGQGPQFIFQYYEKEERGRGNFPDRFSARQFPNYSSELNVNALLLGDSALYLCASSRGLGSGDGELFFGEGSRLTVL.

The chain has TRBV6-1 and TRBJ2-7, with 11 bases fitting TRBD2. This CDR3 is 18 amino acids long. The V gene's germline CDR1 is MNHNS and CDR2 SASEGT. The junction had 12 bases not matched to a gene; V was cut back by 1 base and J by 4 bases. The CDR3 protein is CASSEVLAGGGFGYEQYF. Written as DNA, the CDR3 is TGTGCCAGCAGTGAAGTCCTAGCGGGAGGAGGTTTTGGTTACGAGCAGTACTTC.

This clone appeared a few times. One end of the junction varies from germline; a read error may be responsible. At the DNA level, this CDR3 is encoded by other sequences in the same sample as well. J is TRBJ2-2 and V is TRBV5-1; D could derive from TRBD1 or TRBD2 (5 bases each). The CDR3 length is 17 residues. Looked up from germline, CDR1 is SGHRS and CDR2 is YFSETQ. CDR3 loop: CASSLGPGRTNTGELFF. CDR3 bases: TGCGCCAGCAGCTTGGGGCCGGGACGGACGAACACCGGGGAGCTGTTCTTT.

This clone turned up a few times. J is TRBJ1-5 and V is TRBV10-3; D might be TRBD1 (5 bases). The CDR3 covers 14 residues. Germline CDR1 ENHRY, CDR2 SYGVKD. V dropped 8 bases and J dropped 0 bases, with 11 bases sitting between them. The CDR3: CAIGTGDSNQPQHF. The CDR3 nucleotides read TGTGCCATCGGGACCGGTGATAGCAATCAGCCCCAGCATTTT.

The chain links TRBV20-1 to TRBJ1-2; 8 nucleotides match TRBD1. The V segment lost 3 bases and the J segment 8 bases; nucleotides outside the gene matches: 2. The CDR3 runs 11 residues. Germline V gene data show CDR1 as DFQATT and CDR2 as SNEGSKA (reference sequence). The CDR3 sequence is CSARPGGGYTF. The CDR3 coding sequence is TGCAGTGCTAGGCCAGGGGGCGGCTACACCTTC.

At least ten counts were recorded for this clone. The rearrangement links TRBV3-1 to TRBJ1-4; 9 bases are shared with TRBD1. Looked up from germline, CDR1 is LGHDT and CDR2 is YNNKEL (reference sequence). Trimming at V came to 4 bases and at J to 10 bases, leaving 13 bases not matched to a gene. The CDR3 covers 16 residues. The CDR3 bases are TGTGCCAGCAGCCTTGGGACAGGGTACCTAGGTAGAAAACTGTTTTTT. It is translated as CASSLGTGYLGRKLFF.

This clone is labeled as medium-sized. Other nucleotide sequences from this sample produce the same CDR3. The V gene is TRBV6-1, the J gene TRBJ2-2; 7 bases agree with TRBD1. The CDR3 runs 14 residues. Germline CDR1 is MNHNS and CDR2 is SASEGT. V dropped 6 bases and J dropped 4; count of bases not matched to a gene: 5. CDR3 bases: TGTGCCAGCAGAACTGGACAGGCCACCGGGGAGCTGTTTTTT. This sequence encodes CASRTGQATGELFF.

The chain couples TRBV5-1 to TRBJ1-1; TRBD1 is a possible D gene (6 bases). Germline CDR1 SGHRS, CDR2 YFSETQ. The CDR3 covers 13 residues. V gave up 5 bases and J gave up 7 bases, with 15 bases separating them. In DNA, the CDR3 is TGCGCCAGCAGGGTACAGGGAATGGGTGAAGCTTTCTTT. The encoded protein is CASRVQGMGEAFF.

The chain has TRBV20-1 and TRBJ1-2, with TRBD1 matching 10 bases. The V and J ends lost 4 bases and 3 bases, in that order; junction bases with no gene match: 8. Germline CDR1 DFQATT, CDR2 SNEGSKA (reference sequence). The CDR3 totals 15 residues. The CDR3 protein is CSAMEPGQGYYGYTF. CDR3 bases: TGCAGTGCTATGGAACCGGGACAGGGGTACTATGGCTACACCTTC.